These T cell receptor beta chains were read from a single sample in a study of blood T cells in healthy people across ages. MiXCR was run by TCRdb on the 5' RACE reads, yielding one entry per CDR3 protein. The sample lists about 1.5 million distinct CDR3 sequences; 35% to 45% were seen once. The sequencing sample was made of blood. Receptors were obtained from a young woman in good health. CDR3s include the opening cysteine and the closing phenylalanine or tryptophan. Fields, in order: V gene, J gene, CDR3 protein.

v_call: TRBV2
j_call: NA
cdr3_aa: CASSEPGEETQYF

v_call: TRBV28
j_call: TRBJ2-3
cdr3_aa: CASSTIAGPSTDTQYF

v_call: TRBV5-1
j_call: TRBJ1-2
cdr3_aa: CASSRNPGQGHYGYTF

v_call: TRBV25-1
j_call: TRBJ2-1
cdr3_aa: CASSETGGGGRYNEQFF

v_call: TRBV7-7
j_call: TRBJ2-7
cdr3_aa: CASSPSRSYNEQYF

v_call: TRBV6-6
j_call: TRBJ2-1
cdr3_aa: CASSYWGPNEQFF

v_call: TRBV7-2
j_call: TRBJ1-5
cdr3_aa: CASSLGIGGYSYQPQHF

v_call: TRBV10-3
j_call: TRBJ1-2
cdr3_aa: CAIRGETAANYGYTF

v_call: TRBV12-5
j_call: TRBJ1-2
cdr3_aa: CASGSTNQDGYTF

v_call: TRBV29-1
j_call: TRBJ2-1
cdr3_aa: CSVATSGNEQFF

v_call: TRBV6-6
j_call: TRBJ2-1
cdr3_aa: CASSYSGGYNEQFF

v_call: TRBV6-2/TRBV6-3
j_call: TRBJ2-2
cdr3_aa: CASSRTSGRFTGELFF

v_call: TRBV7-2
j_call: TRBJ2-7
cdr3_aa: CASSPSQDYEQYF

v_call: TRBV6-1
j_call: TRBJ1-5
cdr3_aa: CASEGQPQHF

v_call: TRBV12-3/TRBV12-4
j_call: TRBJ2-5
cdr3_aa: CASSHGRLQETQYF

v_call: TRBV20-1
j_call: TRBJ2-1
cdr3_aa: CSARVPRVNEQFF

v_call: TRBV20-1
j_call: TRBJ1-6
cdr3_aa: CSARQGSYNSPPHF

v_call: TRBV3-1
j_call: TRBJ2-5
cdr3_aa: CASSPGTSGREKTQYF

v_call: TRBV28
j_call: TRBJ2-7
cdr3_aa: CASNSGYSYEQYF

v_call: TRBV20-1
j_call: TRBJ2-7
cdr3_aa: CSARDQWMSYEQYF

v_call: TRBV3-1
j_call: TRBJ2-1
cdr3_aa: CASSPRTLLSYNEQFF

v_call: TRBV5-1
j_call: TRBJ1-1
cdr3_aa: CASSARAGNTEAFF

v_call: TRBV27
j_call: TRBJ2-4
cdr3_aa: CASSLNSGTSRDIQYF

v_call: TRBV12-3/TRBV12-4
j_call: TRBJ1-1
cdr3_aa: CANRGNRGDTEAFF

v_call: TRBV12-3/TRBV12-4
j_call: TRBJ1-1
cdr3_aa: CASTVSLNTEAFF

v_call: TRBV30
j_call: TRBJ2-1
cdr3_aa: CAWRPNLGTGYNEQFF

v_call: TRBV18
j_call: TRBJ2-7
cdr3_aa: CASSPDVGQGAYEQYF

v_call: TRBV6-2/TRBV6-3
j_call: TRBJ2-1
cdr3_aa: CATLLAGTYNEQFF

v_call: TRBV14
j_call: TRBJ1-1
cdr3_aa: CASSQGLIHTEAFF

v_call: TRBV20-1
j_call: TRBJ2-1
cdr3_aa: CSAEGHHEQFF

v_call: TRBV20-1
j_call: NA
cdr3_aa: CSAHGTGSSYNEQYF

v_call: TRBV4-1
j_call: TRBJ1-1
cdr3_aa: CASSQDRSGWAFF

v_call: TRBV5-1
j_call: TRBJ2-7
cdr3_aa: CASSFKRGASYEQYF

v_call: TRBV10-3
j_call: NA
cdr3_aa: CAISETGYYEQYF

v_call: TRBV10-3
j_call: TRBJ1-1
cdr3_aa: CASRDRRVEAFF

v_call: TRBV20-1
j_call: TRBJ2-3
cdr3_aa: CSAFRLAGRTDTQYF

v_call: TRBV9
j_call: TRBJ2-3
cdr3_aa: CASSSRQDTDTQYF

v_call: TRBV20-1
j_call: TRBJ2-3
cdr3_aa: CSAREPGTDTQYF

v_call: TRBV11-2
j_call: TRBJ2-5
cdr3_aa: CASSWFTDLETQYF

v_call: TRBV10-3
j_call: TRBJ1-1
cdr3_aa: CAISVQTNTEAFF

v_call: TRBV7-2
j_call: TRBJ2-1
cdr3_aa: CAGSLDGDEQFF